Below, 22 T cell receptor beta chains from the same sample are listed, as sequenced in a study of molecular identifiers for immune sequencing clone quantification. TCRdb redid the calling of the PCR reads with MiXCR, one entry per CDR3 protein. The table includes 400,000 to 600,000 distinct CDR3 sequences, over 20% detected once. The sample consisted of naive CD8+ T cells from blood, with Jurkat cell RNA spiked in. The subset: FACS-sorted CD8+CD4-CCR7+CD45RA+ naive T cells. The receptors were sampled from a human donor in good health. Some libraries in this study had Jurkat cell RNA spiked in.

A note on this clonotype: A much larger clone lies one base from this, so it may be a read error. This chain connects TRBV7-2 to TRBJ2-6; the D gene is possibly TRBD1 (5 bases). Germline V lookup: CDR1 SGHTA, CDR2 FQGNSA. The CDR3 consists of 22 residues. CDR3 nucleotide sequence: TGTGCCAGCAGCTTATTAATTACCCGTCTGGGCAGGGCCCTTTCTGGGGCCAGCGTCCTGACTTTC. Its protein product is CASSLLITRLGRALSGASVLTF.

In its sample, this clonotype was seen many times. The chain joins TRBV12-5 to TRBJ1-1; 8 nucleotides line up with TRBD1. J gave up 7 bases and V 7 bases, and 5 bases lay outside the gene matches. The germline CDR1 and CDR2 sequences are LGHNT and FRNRAP. The CDR3 sequence is 12 residues long. For the CDR3, the DNA is TGTGCTAGTGAGACAGGGGTTAATGAAGCTTTCTTT. This encodes CASETGVNEAFF.

The table lists this clonotype with many counts. The chain links TRBV13 to TRBJ1-5; perhaps TRBD1 as D (6 bases). V lost 5 bases to trimming and J lost 10 bases, with 15 bases between them. The CDR3 covers 13 residues. The germline gives CDR1 PRHDT, CDR2 FYEKMQ (reference sequence). The CDR3 DNA is TGTGCCAGCAGCCCAAAGGGGGTTCTTCCCCAGCATTTT. Translated: CASSPKGVLPQHF.

This clonotype occurred many times. CDR3 in DNA: TGTGCCAGCAGTTTAAACAGGGTAACCGGAAACACCATATATTTT. This codes for CASSLNRVTGNTIYF. The chain links TRBV28 to TRBJ1-3, with D tentatively TRBD1 (6 bases). CDR3 length: 15 amino acids. CDR1 MDHEN and CDR2 SYDVKM come from the germline V gene. Trimming cost V 2 bases and J 4 bases, with 12 bases left between them.

J is TRBJ1-1 and V is TRBV7-9, with TRBD1 as a possible D gene (5 bases). Between the trimmed V and J ends, which lost 5 bases and 4 bases, there was a span of 11 bases. Germline V lookup: CDR1 SEHNR, CDR2 FQNEAQ (reference sequence). The CDR3 loop spans 13 amino acids. The CDR3 sequence: CASSKGTVTEAFF. CDR3 nucleotide sequence: TGTGCCAGCAGCAAAGGGACGGTCACTGAAGCTTTCTTT. The full variable domain, completed using reference TRBV7-9 and TRBJ1-1, is DTGVSQNPRHKITKRGQNVTFRCDPISEHNRLYWYRQTLGQGPEFLTYFQNEAQLEKSRLLSDRFSAERPKGSFSTLEIQRTEQGDSAMYLCASSKGTVTEAFFGQGTRLTVV.

The count of this clonotype is one. This may arise from a read error, as a much more abundant clone is one base away. The chain combines TRBV29-1 with TRBJ2-2, with D perhaps TRBD1 or TRBD2 (5 bases each). There are 13 residues in the CDR3. The germline V gene encodes CDR1 SQVTM and CDR2 ANQGSEA. This chain's CDR3 is CGAHGTDTGELFF. In DNA, the CDR3 is TGCGGCGCCCACGGGACCGACACCGGGGAGCTGTTTTTT.

This clonotype was seen more than once but under ten times. The chain is built from TRBV12-3 or TRBV12-4 and TRBJ2-1; 8 bases agree with TRBD2. V lost 3 bases and J lost 2; bases outside the gene matches: 3. The CDR3 totals 15 residues. The CDR3 DNA follows: TGTGCCAGCAGTTTCGGGGGGGAGGCCTACAATGAGCAGTTCTTC. Amino acid sequence: CASSFGGEAYNEQFF.

The V call is TRBV4-1, the J call TRBJ2-1, with a possible D match to TRBD2 (6 bases). The CDR3 sequence is 15 residues long. Deletions cut 3 bases from V and 7 bases from J, with 16 bases between. Looked up from germline, CDR1 is MGHRA and CDR2 is YSYEKL. The CDR3 loop reads CASSQDYRVDNEQFF. The CDR3 DNA reads TGCGCCAGCAGCCAGGACTACCGGGTCGATAATGAGCAGTTCTTC.

On this clonotype: The CDR3 end shows no conserved phenylalanine or tryptophan, and so a read error is likely. This chain uses TRBV29-1 with TRBJ1-2; TRBD1 aligns across 8 bases. This CDR3 contains 12 residues. Trimming took 2 bases from V and 4 from J; bases not matched to a gene: 0. CDR1 and CDR2 from the germline V gene are SQVTM and ANQGSEA. CDR3 region: CSVEQGAYGYTL. The CDR3 DNA reads TGCAGCGTTGAACAGGGGGCCTATGGCTACACCCTC.

This clonotype was counted many times. The rearrangement joins TRBV5-5 to TRBJ2-5; possibly TRBD2 for D (6 bases). The germline V gene has CDR1 SGHKS and CDR2 YYEKEE (reference sequence). CDR3 length equals 14 residues. The V end lost 6 bases, the J end lost 5 bases, and 17 bases lay between the germline ends. CDR3 DNA: TGTGCCAGCAACAACCTTCGGGGGTTGGAGACCCAGTACTTC. Translation: CASNNLRGLETQYF.

Notes on this clonotype: This clone may be a read error of a much larger clone one base away. The chain is built from TRBV7-2 and TRBJ1-2, with D uncertain. The CDR3 runs 13 residues. Germline CDR1 SGHTA, CDR2 FQGNSA. The CDR3 loop is CAGSLGRAYGYTF. The CDR3 DNA is TGTGCCGGCAGCTTAGGGAGGGCTTATGGCTACACCTTC.

This clonotype was counted between two and nine times. The rearrangement links TRBV11-2 to TRBJ1-4; 7 nucleotides agree with TRBD1. The junction had 2 bases not matched to a gene; V was cut back by 0 bases and J by 4 bases. The CDR3 runs 15 residues. The germline V gene has CDR1 SGHAT and CDR2 FQNNGV. The DNA of the CDR3 is TGTGCCAGCAGCTTAGACTGGGACAGTAATGAAAAACTGTTTTTT. Translation: CASSLDWDSNEKLFF. Looking up the rest from reference TRBV11-2 and TRBJ1-4 gives the full variable domain: EAGVAQSPRYKIIEKRQSVAFWCNPISGHATLYWYQQILGQGPKLLIQFQNNGVVDDSQLPKDRFSAERLKGVDSTLKIQPAKLEDSAVYLCASSLDWDSNEKLFFGSGTQLSVL.

Regarding this clonotype: One base away lies a much larger clone, so this may be a sequencing read error. The chain has TRBV28 and TRBJ2-1; the D is unclear. The CDR3 contains 11 residues. The germline gives CDR1 MDHEN, CDR2 SYDVKM. The CDR3 is CARSFTDEQFF. The DNA for the CDR3 is TGTGCCCGCAGTTTCACGGATGAGCAGTTCTTC.

A word on this clonotype: One end of the junction fails to match germline, which may point to a read error. V is TRBV12-3 or TRBV12-4 and J is TRBJ2-5; D may be TRBD1 (5 bases). The CDR3 has 15 amino acids. The chain's CDR3 is CAGSPPDTTQETQYF. The CDR3 nucleotides read TGTGCCGGCAGTCCCCCGGACACGACTCAAGAGACCCAGTACTTC.

The sample holds a few counts of this clonotype. The chain carries TRBV12-3 or TRBV12-4 and TRBJ1-2; 9 nucleotides align to TRBD1. CDR3 length: 18 residues. Losses at the gene ends were 5 bases for V and 3 bases for J; bases not matched to a gene: 16. The CDR3 DNA follows: TGTGCCAGCAGTCTCTTTCTGGGGACAGGGACGGTCGACTATGGCTACACCTTC. Protein: CASSLFLGTGTVDYGYTF.

The CDR3 is CASRIRGVEQYF. The CDR3 region has the DNA TGTGCCAGCAGAATACGGGGTGTCGAGCAGTACTTC. This chain links TRBV6-1 with TRBJ2-7, with a tentative D call TRBD2 (5 bases). The CDR3 extends over 12 amino acids. CDR1 MNHNS and CDR2 SASEGT come from the germline V gene. V gave up 6 bases and J gave up 6 bases, with 12 bases separating them.

This clonotype has just one count. It may be a read error: a sequence one base away is much more abundant. The V and J genes are TRBV28 and TRBJ2-5; D gene unclear. Deletions cut 4 bases from V and 2 bases from J, with 17 bases between. Germline lookup yields CDR1 MDHEN and CDR2 SYDVKM. This CDR3 has 16 residues. CDR3 nucleotides: TGTGCCAGCAGTTCCTCAGTTTCCGTCTCGCAAGAGACCCAGTACTTC. Translated, it gives CASSSSVSVSQETQYF.

This clonotype was picked up many times. The J gene is TRBJ2-7, the V gene TRBV14; D unresolved. Looked up from germline, CDR1 is SGHDN and CDR2 is FVKESK. Trimming took 0 bases from V and 2 from J, leaving 8 bases between them. This CDR3 region has 14 residues. The CDR3 bases are TGTGCCAGCAGCCAAGATGCGCAAACCTACGAGCAGTACTTC. It encodes CASSQDAQTYEQYF.

This clonotype was observed many times. The chain has TRBV4-1 and TRBJ2-3; no definite D call. Germline values: CDR1 MGHRA, CDR2 YSYEKL. CDR3 size: 12 residues. Trimming left V 6 bases short and J 4 bases short, with 8 bases between. The CDR3 spells CASRSTADTQYF. DNA for the CDR3: TGCGCCAGCAGATCGACGGCAGATACGCAGTATTTT.

J is TRBJ2-2 and V is TRBV5-6, with D possibly matching TRBD1 (6 bases). Germline assignment: CDR1 SGHDT and CDR2 YYEEEE. The length of the CDR3 is 16 residues. V lost 4 bases and J 4 bases, leaving 17 bases between the germline ends. The CDR3 bases are TGTGCCAGCAGCGACCCGTGGGGGCGTATCACCGGGGAGCTGTTTTTT. This encodes CASSDPWGRITGELFF.

This clonotype was seen repeatedly, ten times or more. This rearrangement joins TRBV10-2 to TRBJ1-5; D gene unclear. This CDR3 is built from 14 residues. Trimming took 2 bases from V and 3 from J, leaving 8 bases between them. Germline CDR1 is WSHSY and CDR2 is SAAADI. CDR3: CASSETSSNQPQHF. In DNA form, the CDR3 reads TGCGCCAGCAGTGAGACTTCCTCCAATCAGCCCCAGCATTTT.

Turning to this clonotype: Just one base apart from a much larger clone, this may be a read error. This likely comes from a read error, as the CDR3 has no conserved phenylalanine or tryptophan at its end. The CDR3 bases are TGTGCCAGCAAACGCGGGCACACTGAAGCTTTCTCT. This codes for CASKRGHTEAFS. The chain couples TRBV28 to TRBJ1-1; D remains unclear. From germline, CDR1 is MDHEN and CDR2 SYDVKM. This CDR3 is 12 amino acids long. Trimming stripped 7 bases from V and 3 bases from J, with 9 bases between.